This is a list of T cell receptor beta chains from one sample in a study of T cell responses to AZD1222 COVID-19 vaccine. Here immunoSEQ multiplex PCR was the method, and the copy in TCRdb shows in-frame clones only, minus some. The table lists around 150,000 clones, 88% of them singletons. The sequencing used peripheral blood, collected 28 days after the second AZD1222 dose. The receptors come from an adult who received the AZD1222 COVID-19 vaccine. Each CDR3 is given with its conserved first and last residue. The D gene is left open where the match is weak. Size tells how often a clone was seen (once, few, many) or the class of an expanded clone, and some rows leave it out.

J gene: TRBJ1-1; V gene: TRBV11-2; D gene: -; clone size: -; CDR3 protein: CASSLEITHRQANLAEAFF; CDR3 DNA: TGTGCCAGCAGCTTGGAAATTACACATCGACAGGCCAATCTGGCTGAAGCTTTCTTT
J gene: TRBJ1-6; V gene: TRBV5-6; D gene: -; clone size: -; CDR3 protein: CASRKGGGDSPLHF; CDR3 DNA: TGTGCCAGCAGGAAAGGTGGCGGGGATTCACCCCTCCACTTT
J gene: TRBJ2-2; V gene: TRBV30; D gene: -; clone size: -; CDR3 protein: CACVISNKGGELFF; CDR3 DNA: TGTGCTTGTGTAATCTCCAACAAGGGCGGGGAGCTGTTTTTT
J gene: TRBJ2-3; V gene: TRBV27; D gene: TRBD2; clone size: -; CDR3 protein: CASSYKGLAGTDTQYF; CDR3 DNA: TGTGCCAGCAGTTACAAGGGACTAGCGGGAACAGATACGCAGTATTTT
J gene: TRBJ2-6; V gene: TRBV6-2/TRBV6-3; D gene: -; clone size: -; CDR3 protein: CASSYSQVFSGANVLTF; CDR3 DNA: TGTGCCAGCAGTTACTCGCAGGTGTTTTCTGGGGCCAACGTCCTGACTTTC
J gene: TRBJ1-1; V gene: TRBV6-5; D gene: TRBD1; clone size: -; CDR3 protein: CASSLDRGGLAFF; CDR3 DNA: TGTGCCAGCAGCTTAGACAGGGGAGGTCTGGCTTTCTTT
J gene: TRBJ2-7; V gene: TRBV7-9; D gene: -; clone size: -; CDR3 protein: CASSSSYHKLPYEQYF; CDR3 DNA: TGTGCCAGCAGCTCCTCATATCACAAATTACCCTACGAGCAGTACTTC
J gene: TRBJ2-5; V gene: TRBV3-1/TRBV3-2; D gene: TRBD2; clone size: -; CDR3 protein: CASSQAKGTSGKETQYF; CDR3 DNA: TGTGCCAGCAGCCAAGCCAAAGGGACTAGCGGTAAAGAGACCCAGTACTTC
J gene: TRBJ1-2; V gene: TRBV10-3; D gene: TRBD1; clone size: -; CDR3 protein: CATQDRGDNYGYTF; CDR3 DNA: TGTGCCACCCAAGACAGGGGGGATAACTATGGCTACACCTTC
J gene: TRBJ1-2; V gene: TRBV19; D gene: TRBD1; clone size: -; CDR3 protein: CASTPGQGMNGYTF; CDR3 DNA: TGTGCCAGTACCCCGGGACAGGGGATGAATGGCTACACCTTC
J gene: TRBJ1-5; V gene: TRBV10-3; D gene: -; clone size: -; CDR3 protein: CAIAQPNSNQPQHF; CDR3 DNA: TGTGCCATCGCACAGCCCAATAGCAATCAGCCCCAGCATTTT
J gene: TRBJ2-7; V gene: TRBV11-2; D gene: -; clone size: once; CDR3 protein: CASRSGAYEQYF; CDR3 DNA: TGTGCCAGCAGATCCGGGGCCTACGAGCAGTACTTC
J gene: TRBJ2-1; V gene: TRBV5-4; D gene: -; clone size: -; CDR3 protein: CASTSGGGDSNEQFF; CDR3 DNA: TGTGCCAGCACCTCGGGGGGCGGGGACTCCAATGAGCAGTTCTTC
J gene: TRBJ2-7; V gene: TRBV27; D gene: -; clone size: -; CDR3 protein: CASLRVGSYEQYF; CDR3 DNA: TGTGCCAGCCTCCGCGTGGGCTCCTACGAGCAGTACTTC
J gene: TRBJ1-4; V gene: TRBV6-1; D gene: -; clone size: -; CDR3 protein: CASTMGVSEKLFF; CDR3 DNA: TGTGCCAGCACTATGGGGGTTAGTGAAAAACTGTTTTTT
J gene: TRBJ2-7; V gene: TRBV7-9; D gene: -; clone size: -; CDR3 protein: CASSLRPYEQYF; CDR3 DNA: TGTGCCAGCAGCTTAAGACCCTACGAGCAGTACTTC
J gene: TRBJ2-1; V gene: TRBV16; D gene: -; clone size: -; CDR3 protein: CASSQSGASNQEQFF; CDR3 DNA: TGTGCCAGCAGCCAATCGGGGGCGAGCAACCAGGAGCAGTTCTTC
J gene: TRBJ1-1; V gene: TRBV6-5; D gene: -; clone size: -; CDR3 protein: CASTTELNTEAFF; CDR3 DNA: TGTGCCAGCACCACGGAGCTGAACACTGAAGCTTTCTTT
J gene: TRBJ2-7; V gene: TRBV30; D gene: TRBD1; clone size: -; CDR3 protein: CAGSGTGWGEQYF; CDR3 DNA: TGTGCCGGCTCCGGGACAGGGTGGGGCGAGCAGTACTTC
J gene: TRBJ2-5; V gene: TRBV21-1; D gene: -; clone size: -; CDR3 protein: CASSNHDRETQYF; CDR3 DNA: TGTGCCAGCAGCAACCACGACAGAGAGACCCAGTACTTC
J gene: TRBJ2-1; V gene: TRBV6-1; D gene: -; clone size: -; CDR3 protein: CASSDRGRAGRLGEQFF; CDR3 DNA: TGTGCCAGCAGTGACCGGGGGAGAGCGGGCCGGCTGGGTGAGCAGTTCTTC
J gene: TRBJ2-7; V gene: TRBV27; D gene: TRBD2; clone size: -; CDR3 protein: CASSVSGEAYEQYF; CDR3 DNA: TGTGCCAGCAGTGTCAGCGGGGAGGCCTACGAGCAGTACTTC
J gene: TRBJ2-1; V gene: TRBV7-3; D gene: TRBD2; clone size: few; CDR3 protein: CASSVGAGLVPNEQFF; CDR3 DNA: TGTGCCAGCTCGGTCGGGGCGGGACTAGTCCCCAATGAGCAGTTCTTC
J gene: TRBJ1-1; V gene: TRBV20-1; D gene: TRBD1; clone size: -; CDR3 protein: CSARGQVEAFF; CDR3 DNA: TGCAGTGCTAGGGGACAGGTTGAAGCTTTCTTT
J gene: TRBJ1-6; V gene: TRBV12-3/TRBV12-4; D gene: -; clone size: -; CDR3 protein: CASSFTGYGTLHF; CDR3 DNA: TGTGCCAGCAGTTTTACCGGGTATGGTACCCTCCACTTT
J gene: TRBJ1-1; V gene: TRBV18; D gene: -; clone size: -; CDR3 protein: CASSPGPGDTEAFF; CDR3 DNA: TGTGCCAGCTCACCAGGTCCAGGGGACACTGAAGCTTTCTTT
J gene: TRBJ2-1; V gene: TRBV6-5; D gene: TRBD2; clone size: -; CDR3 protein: CASRISGGAYNEQFF; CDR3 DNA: TGTGCCAGCAGGATTAGCGGGGGGGCCTACAATGAGCAGTTCTTC
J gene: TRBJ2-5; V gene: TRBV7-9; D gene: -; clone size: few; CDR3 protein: CASSFRGGQETQYF; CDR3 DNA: TGTGCCAGCAGTTTCAGGGGGGGACAAGAGACCCAGTACTTC
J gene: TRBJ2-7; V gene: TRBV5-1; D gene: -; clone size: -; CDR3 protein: CASSQGWAVKTYEQYF; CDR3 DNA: TGCGCCAGCAGCCAGGGGTGGGCAGTTAAGACCTACGAGCAGTACTTC
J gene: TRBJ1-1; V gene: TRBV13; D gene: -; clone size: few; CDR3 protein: CASSLQQGEAFF; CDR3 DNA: TGTGCCAGCAGCTTACAACAGGGTGAAGCTTTCTTT
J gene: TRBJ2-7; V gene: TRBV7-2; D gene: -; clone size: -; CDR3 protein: CASSLGGISYEQYF; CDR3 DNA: TGTGCCAGCAGCTTAGGGGGCATTTCCTACGAGCAGTACTTC
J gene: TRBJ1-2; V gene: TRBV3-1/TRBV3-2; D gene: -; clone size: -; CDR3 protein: CASSSRQPINYGYTF; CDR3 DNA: TGTGCCAGCAGCTCCCGACAGCCTATTAATTATGGCTACACCTTC
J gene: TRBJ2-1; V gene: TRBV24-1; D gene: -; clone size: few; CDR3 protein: CATSDLTEIEQFF; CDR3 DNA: TGTGCCACCAGTGATTTGACAGAGATCGAGCAGTTCTTC
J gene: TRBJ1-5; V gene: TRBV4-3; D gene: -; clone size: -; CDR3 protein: CASSLKPQFDQPQHF; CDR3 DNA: TGCGCCAGCAGCCTCAAGCCCCAGTTTGATCAGCCCCAGCATTTT
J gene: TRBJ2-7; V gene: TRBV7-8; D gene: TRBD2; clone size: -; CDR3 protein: CASSTLAGSSYEQYF; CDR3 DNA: TGTGCCAGCAGCACACTAGCGGGTAGCTCCTACGAGCAGTACTTC
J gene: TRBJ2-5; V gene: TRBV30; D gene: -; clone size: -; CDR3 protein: CAWSNETSLETQYF; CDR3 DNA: TGTGCCTGGAGTAACGAGACCAGTCTGGAGACCCAGTACTTC
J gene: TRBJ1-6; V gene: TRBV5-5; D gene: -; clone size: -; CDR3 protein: CASNKGTDNSPLHF; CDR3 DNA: TGTGCCAGCAACAAGGGTACCGATAATTCACCCCTCCACTTT
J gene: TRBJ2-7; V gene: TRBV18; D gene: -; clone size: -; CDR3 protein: CASSPGRSSYEQYF; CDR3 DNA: TGTGCCAGCTCACCGGGGCGAAGCTCCTACGAGCAGTACTTC
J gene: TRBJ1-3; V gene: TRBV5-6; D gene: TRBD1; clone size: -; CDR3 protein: CASSPRGDRAGNTIYF; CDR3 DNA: TGTGCCAGCAGCCCCCGGGGGGACAGGGCTGGAAACACCATATATTTT
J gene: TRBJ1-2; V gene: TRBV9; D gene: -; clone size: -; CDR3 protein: CASSDPGDYGYTF; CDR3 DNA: TGTGCCAGCAGTGATCCAGGAGATTATGGCTACACCTTC
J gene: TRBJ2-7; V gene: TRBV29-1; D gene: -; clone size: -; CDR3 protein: CSVRGVDIYEQYF; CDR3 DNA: TGCAGCGTCCGGGGTGTGGACATTTACGAGCAGTACTTC